This is a list of T cell receptor beta chains from one sample in a study of T cell changes during pregnancy in multiple sclerosis. Using immunoSEQ multiplex PCR, the repertoire was profiled, and TCRdb retains in-frame clones only, with some absent. The sample records over 35,000 clones, around 92% being singletons. What was sequenced was peripheral blood. These receptors originate from a female donor with multiple sclerosis, enrolled in a pregnancy study. Each CDR3 is given with its conserved first and last residue. D genes are given only for firm matches. The size field is filled for only some rows; it gives once, few, many or a size class.

j_call,clone_size,v_call,d_call,cdr3_aa,cdr3_nt
TRBJ1-1,-,TRBV14,-,CASSQGDGGADTEAFF,TGTGCCAGCAGCCAAGGAGACGGGGGCGCGGACACTGAAGCTTTCTTT
TRBJ1-5,-,TRBV15,TRBD1,CATSNRTGEFFGNQPQHF,TGTGCCACCAGCAACAGGACAGGGGAGTTTTTTGGCAATCAGCCCCAGCATTTT
TRBJ2-7,-,TRBV6-1,-,CASSSVSGEQYF,TGTGCCAGCAGTTCTGTAAGTGGCGAGCAGTACTTC
TRBJ2-7,-,TRBV23-1,-,CASSQPPRQGDFYEQYF,TGCGCCAGCAGTCAACCTCCGAGGCAGGGGGACTTCTACGAGCAGTACTTC
TRBJ2-7,-,TRBV7-2,-,CASSFRDSGSQYF,TGTGCCAGCAGTTTCCGGGACTCGGGGTCGCAGTACTTC
TRBJ1-1,-,TRBV5-5,-,CASSLGPNTEAFF,TGTGCCAGCAGCTTGGGGCCGAACACTGAAGCTTTCTTT
TRBJ2-1,-,TRBV7-9,-,CASRHPREGGGILGEQFF,TGTGCCAGCAGACACCCCAGGGAGGGGGGAGGAATTCTGGGTGAGCAGTTCTTC
TRBJ1-5,-,TRBV27,-,CASSYGGNQPQHF,TGTGCCAGCAGTTATGGGGGAAATCAGCCCCAGCATTTT
TRBJ1-5,-,TRBV28,TRBD1,CASSEGTVSNQPQHF,TGTGCCAGCAGTGAGGGGACAGTTAGCAATCAGCCCCAGCATTTT
TRBJ1-1,-,TRBV27,-,CASSSNTPNTEAFF,TGTGCCAGCAGTTCAAACACGCCGAACACTGAAGCTTTCTTT
TRBJ2-3,-,TRBV5-6,TRBD2,CASSWALAGATDTQYF,TGTGCCAGCAGCTGGGCACTAGCGGGAGCCACAGATACGCAGTATTTT
TRBJ2-5,few,TRBV19,-,CASSRGETQYF,TGTGCCAGTAGTAGGGGAGAGACCCAGTACTTC
TRBJ2-1,-,TRBV18,TRBD1,CASSPRGPYEQFF,TGTGCCAGCTCACCCAGGGGGCCATATGAGCAGTTCTTC
TRBJ1-4,-,TRBV6-6,TRBD1,CASSLPTGGGEKLFF,TGTGCCAGCAGTCTTCCAACAGGGGGAGGTGAAAAACTGTTTTTT
TRBJ2-1,-,TRBV10-3,TRBD2,CAASGLAGTNEQFF,TGTGCCGCATCCGGACTAGCGGGAACAAATGAGCAGTTCTTC
TRBJ2-7,-,TRBV5-5,-,CASSLHRNEQYF,TGTGCCAGCAGCCTCCACCGGAACGAGCAGTACTTC
TRBJ2-3,-,TRBV9,TRBD2,CASSVGWGGLNTDTQYF,TGTGCCAGCAGCGTAGGATGGGGGGGACTTAACACAGATACGCAGTATTTT
TRBJ2-7,-,TRBV7-2,TRBD1,CASSPRTGGFDEQYF,TGTGCCAGCAGCCCACGGACAGGGGGCTTCGACGAGCAGTACTTC
TRBJ2-7,-,TRBV13,TRBD2,CASSTGTSGTSEQYF,TGTGCCAGCAGCACCGGGACTAGCGGGACTAGCGAGCAGTACTTC
TRBJ1-2,-,TRBV6-1,-,CASSVHPLSYTF,TGTGCCAGCAGTGTTCATCCGCTTAGCTACACCTTC
TRBJ2-2,-,TRBV2,TRBD1,CASRRTGGRTGELFF,TGTGCCAGCAGGCGGACAGGGGGCCGAACCGGGGAGCTGTTTTTT
TRBJ1-2,-,TRBV6-1,-,CASNYGYTF,TGTGCCAGCAACTATGGCTACACCTTC
TRBJ1-1,-,TRBV7-2,-,CASSLGQVEAFF,TGTGCCAGCAGCTTAGGGCAGGTCGAAGCTTTCTTT
TRBJ2-2,-,TRBV4-1,-,CASSQERQGKGTGELFF,TGCGCCAGCAGCCAAGAACGGCAGGGGAAGGGCACCGGGGAGCTGTTTTTT
TRBJ2-2,-,TRBV5-8,-,CASRPQVNTGELFF,TGTGCCAGCAGACCCCAAGTTAACACCGGGGAGCTGTTTTTT
TRBJ2-1,-,TRBV14,TRBD2,CASSFFGLREGRNEQFF,TGTGCCAGCAGCTTCTTCGGTTTGCGGGAGGGGCGTAATGAGCAGTTCTTC
TRBJ2-7,-,TRBV5-1,TRBD2,CASSFSLGGRDYEQYF,TGCGCCAGCAGCTTCAGTTTGGGCGGGAGGGATTACGAGCAGTACTTC
TRBJ2-2,-,TRBV5-5,TRBD1,CASSPQGAGTGELFF,TGTGCCAGCAGCCCACAGGGGGCGGGGACCGGGGAGCTGTTTTTT
TRBJ1-1,-,TRBV6-1,-,CASSELGTEAFF,TGTGCCAGCAGTGAATTAGGGACTGAAGCTTTCTTT
TRBJ2-7,-,TRBV28,-,CASTQHSSYEQYF,TGTGCCAGCACCCAGCACAGCTCCTACGAGCAGTACTTC
TRBJ2-7,-,TRBV29-1,-,CSVVTRNNYEQYF,TGCAGCGTTGTTACGCGGAATAACTACGAGCAGTACTTC
TRBJ1-1,-,TRBV6-4,-,CASSDRDNTEAFF,TGTGCCAGCAGTGACAGGGATAACACTGAAGCTTTCTTT
TRBJ2-2,-,TRBV5-1,-,CASSLRLVLTANTGELFF,TGCGCCAGCAGCTTGAGGCTAGTCTTAACCGCGAACACCGGGGAGCTGTTTTTT
TRBJ2-4,-,TRBV4-3,TRBD2,CASSQDWREVVGKNIQYF,TGCGCCAGCAGCCAAGATTGGCGGGAGGTAGTAGGCAAAAACATTCAGTACTTC
TRBJ2-1,-,TRBV2,-,CASSPRLVYNEQFF,TGTGCCAGCAGCCCCCGGCTAGTCTACAATGAGCAGTTCTTC
TRBJ1-3,-,TRBV27,TRBD1,CASSRGGQGSGNTIYF,TGTGCCAGCAGCCGAGGGGGACAGGGCTCTGGAAACACCATATATTTT
TRBJ2-3,-,TRBV7-3,-,CASSPGAGRADTQYF,TGTGCCAGCAGCCCAGGCGCGGGAAGAGCAGATACGCAGTATTTT
TRBJ2-7,-,TRBV2,TRBD1,CASSLQAGTAYEQYF,TGTGCCAGCAGCCTACAAGCCGGGACAGCCTACGAGCAGTACTTC
TRBJ2-2,-,TRBV4-1,TRBD2,CASSQDTGAGGNTGELFF,TGCGCCAGCAGCCAAGATACTGGGGCGGGAGGGAACACCGGGGAGCTGTTTTTT
TRBJ2-7,-,TRBV19,-,CASTKSDSQAGEQYF,TGTGCCAGTACTAAGTCCGACAGCCAGGCGGGCGAGCAGTACTTC
TRBJ2-1,-,TRBV7-2,TRBD2,CASSPTFGGSSYNEQFF,TGTGCCAGCAGCCCAACTTTTGGCGGGAGCTCCTACAATGAGCAGTTCTTC
TRBJ2-1,-,TRBV6-4,-,CASSGAGLNEQFF,TGTGCCAGCAGTGGTGCGGGGCTCAATGAGCAGTTCTTC
TRBJ2-1,-,TRBV29-1,-,CSTLGGFNEQFF,TGTAGCACCCTTGGGGGTTTCAATGAGCAGTTCTTC
TRBJ2-1,-,TRBV7-9,TRBD2,CASSLGDYIKQFF,TGTGCCAGCAGCTTAGGGGACTACATCAAGCAGTTCTTC
TRBJ1-1,-,TRBV28,-,CASSLSLTAQNTEAFF,TGTGCCAGCAGTTTATCCCTAACCGCCCAGAACACTGAAGCTTTCTTT
TRBJ2-2,-,TRBV5-1,TRBD2,CASRIASGSTGELFF,TGCGCCAGCAGGATAGCTAGCGGGAGCACGGGGGAGCTGTTTTTT
TRBJ2-5,-,TRBV29-1,-,CSGLDRGETQYF,TGCAGCGGACTAGACAGAGGAGAGACCCAGTACTTC
TRBJ1-1,-,TRBV7-9,-,CASSLVGGAFF,TGTGCCAGCAGCTTAGTTGGGGGGGCTTTCTTT
TRBJ1-5,-,TRBV30,TRBD1,CAWGGQGEGQPQHF,TGTGCCTGGGGGGGACAGGGAGAGGGTCAGCCCCAGCATTTT
TRBJ1-3,-,TRBV6-6,-,CASRTEQVGNTIYF,TGTGCCAGTCGAACTGAGCAGGTTGGAAACACCATATATTTT
TRBJ1-5,once,TRBV9,-,CASSVGGGNQPQHF,TGTGCCAGCAGCGTAGGTGGGGGTAATCAGCCCCAGCATTTT